This T cell receptor beta chain was observed in a study of T cell responses to AZD1222 COVID-19 vaccine. The CDR3 contains 17 residues. Germline CDR1 KGHSH, CDR2 LQKENI. The V segment lost 1 base and the J segment 4 bases; nucleotides outside the gene matches: 13. Study findings and constraints: Spike-wide vaccine-associated CD4 TCRs dominated at 160-218 and 743-854. Sampling that yielded the repertoires occurred only after the peak T cell response. Nearly half of spike-specific TCRs reportedly go after variant regions that carry no mutations.

Assay: immunoSEQ multiplex PCR; the TCRdb copy retains only in-frame clones and omits some. The sample carries 170,000 or so clones, about nine tenths recorded once. Of note for this clone: Its antigen remains unknown.

The specimen was peripheral blood, collected on day 0 of AZD1222 vaccination. The receptor comes from an adult in good health. J is TRBJ2-7 and V is TRBV18, with 7 nucleotides matching TRBD2. The CDR3 DNA follows: TGTGCCAGCTCACCACAAGCCTCGGGAGGCGTTAAATACGAGCAGTACTTC. Translated: CASSPQASGGVKYEQYF.